A single sample is the source of the 7 T cell receptor beta chains below, sequenced in a study of siplizumab effects on memory and regulatory T cells. Measured with immunoSEQ multiplex PCR; TCRdb has only the in-frame clones, and not every one. The sample yields about 50,000 clones, approximately 97% seen once. Sample: naive CD4+ T cells sorted from blood. These receptors came from a human donor in good health.

V usage is TRBV4-1 and J usage is TRBJ2-2; TRBD2 matches at 10 bases. J lost 7 bases, V lost 5 bases, and 10 bases had no gene match. The CDR3 has 16 amino acids. In germline, CDR1 is MGHRA, CDR2 YSYEKL. This chain's CDR3 is CASSKLSVAGGGELFF. The CDR3 coding sequence is TGCGCCAGCAGCAAGCTTTCGGTAGCGGGAGGCGGGGAGCTGTTTTTT.

The V call is TRBV19, the J call TRBJ1-4; D unresolved. CDR3 size: 17 residues. Trimming left V 11 bases short and J 3 bases short, with 25 bases between. Germline CDR1 LNHDA, CDR2 SQIVND (reference sequence). Here the CDR3 reads CASRAHKRGAANEKLFF. Written as DNA, the CDR3 is TGTGCCTCCCGAGCCCATAAAAGAGGCGCGGCTAATGAAAAACTGTTTTTT.

The chain employs TRBV28 and TRBJ1-2; D perhaps matches TRBD1 (6 bases). Germline V gene sequence: CDR1 MDHEN, CDR2 SYDVKM. The ends were cut back, 6 bases at V and 5 bases at J, with 10 bases in the middle. The CDR3 extends over 12 amino acids. The CDR3 DNA follows: TGTGCCAGCAGGATACAGGGTTATGGCTACACCTTC. This gives the protein CASRIQGYGYTF.

This chain uses TRBV27 with TRBJ2-1; possible D gene TRBD2, 5 bases. CDR3 length: 14 residues. Germline V gene sequence: CDR1 MNHEY, CDR2 SMNVEV (reference sequence). Trimming cost V 7 bases and J 0 bases, with 10 bases left between them. CDR3 sequence reads: CASTRRASYNEQFF. CDR3 coding DNA: TGTGCCAGCACGCGGCGGGCCTCCTACAATGAGCAGTTCTTC.

The rearrangement uses TRBV5-1 and TRBJ2-5, with 7 bases that match TRBD2. V lost 4 bases to trimming and J lost 3 bases; unmatched junction nucleotides: 3. CDR1 and CDR2 from the germline V gene are SGHRS and YFSETQ. The CDR3 runs 13 residues. The CDR3 region has the DNA TGCGCCAGCAGCCCTAGCGGAAAAGAGACCCAGTACTTC. This gives the protein CASSPSGKETQYF.

This chain joins TRBV9 and TRBJ1-3; no reliable D call. Trimming pared 0 bases from V and 4 bases from J, leaving 5 bases between. CDR1 SGDLS and CDR2 YYNGEE come from the germline V gene. The CDR3 covers 13 residues. CDR3 protein: CASSVERGNTIYF. The CDR3, as DNA: TGTGCCAGCAGCGTAGAGAGGGGAAACACCATATATTTT.

The rearrangement links TRBV7-2 to TRBJ1-5; D perhaps matches TRBD1 (5 bases). V lost 4 bases, J lost 5 bases, and 9 bases lay in between. Per germline, CDR1 SGHTA and CDR2 FQGNSA. The CDR3 sequence is 13 residues long. CDR3: CASSWGLYQPQHF. CDR3 DNA: TGTGCCAGCAGCTGGGGCCTGTATCAGCCCCAGCATTTT.